This entry describes one T cell receptor (beta chain). This clone has just a few counts. What antigen it recognizes has not been identified. Base qualities are not recorded, but no much larger clone differs from it by a single base. This sample is drawn from a study of shared clonotypes between healthy human individuals (dated by TCRdb to 2019 to 2021). Study-level background: The cohort included three men and a couple of women between 18 and 49 years of age. For each donor, CD4 naive and CD4 memory were each given three plates, CD8 naive was given two plates, and CD8 memory was given one plate. To estimate repertoire size and how much clonotype sharing occurs between individuals, the study deeply sequenced the blood TCR repertoires of several healthy adults. To increase sequencing depth and limit assay-specific biases, different laboratories used diverse techniques to prepare libraries and sequence TCR repertoires. Each donor's leukapheresis produced roughly between roughly 0.85 and 9.5 billion PBMCs. Points the paper makes about the study in general: Larger estimated clonotype richness was generally found for naive subsets than for memory subsets. Because the study included only a small number of donors, the genetic and exposure-history diversity represented was limited. Pairwise subsampling indicated that sequencing depth was expected to affect the degree of clonotype sharing among donors. About 5% of naive CD4, 3.5% of naive CD8, 2.3% of memory CD4, and over 0.35% of memory CD8 clonotypes were shared across four donors. Rarefaction of sorted-subset datasets indicated incomplete sequencing despite the large sequencing depth. Sampling was restricted to blood, and TCR repertoires in tissue are likely to differ from TCR repertoires in blood. Clonotypes shared by all four sorted-subset donors showed higher generation probabilities than non-shared clonotypes.

Healthy HIV-negative adults with no recently reported acute infections or vaccinations were included as donors. Every donor was a Caucasian adult living in Nashville, Tennessee, USA. Magnetic negative selection was used to enrich CD4+ T cells, after which naive cells were positively selected on CD45RA and the negative fraction became the memory subset. Blood was obtained by leukapheresis, after which PBMCs were separated by Ficoll-Histopaque density gradient centrifugation and cryopreserved in liquid nitrogen vapor phase. Analytical flow cytometry was used to check the purity and quantity of each magnetically sorted T cell population. Genomic DNA was isolated from each sorted fraction and quantified by UV absorbance on a Nanodrop 2000c. Using the deep immunoSEQ assay, multiplex PCR amplified TCR CDR3 regions from genomic DNA. Extracted genomic DNA from each cell subset was spread evenly across all wells of several immunoSEQ 96-well plates, with each plate serving as a replicate. Each replicate PCR for sorted subsets received around 0.2 ug genomic DNA, equal to around 32,000 T cell genomes. Purified libraries were measured with a Qubit 3.0 fluorometer, size-checked on a Bioanalyzer 2100, and measured again with the KAPA Library Quantification kit. Each immunoSEQ 96-well plate was sequenced on its own single-read 150-cycle Illumina NextSeq 550 flow cell. Per the source publication's procedure: Because only junctional sequences without quality scores were contained in the immunoSEQ output, filtering matching that applied to full-length reads could not be performed. Sequences were annotated with PyIR, a Python wrapper for IgBLAST v1.9, using IMGT germline references to assign V/J genes and CDR3. Reads were filtered out if the reads had weak V/J assignments (E-value above 1e-6), no CDR3, stop codons, out-of-frame junctions, or ambiguous translated residues. A V3J clonotype was defined by an identical inferred V gene, J gene, and CDR3 amino acid sequence. Percentage overlap between repertoires was computed as shared unique clonotypes divided by the size of the smaller repertoire. RTK rarefaction, the Chao1 estimator, and Recon v2.1 estimates of unobserved clonotypes were used to assess repertoire richness. Generation probabilities were computed with OLGA for all TCRbeta clonotypes obtained by the gDNA method from several donors. Drawn from immuneACCESS, this table holds only the in-frame rearrangements with V and J called that TCRdb kept. Clones are partly lost; checked studies trace under half to an unresolved V gene and leave the rest unexplained. That table supplies the V and J calls and clone size; D and trimming were determined from the DNA. The sample contains 950,000 to 1,300,000 clones, 75% of them found a single time. The ten largest clones capture roughly 1.5% of the sample.

Counted from cysteine to phenylalanine, this CDR3 has 14 amino acids. The sequence is cut down to CDR3 DNA, 42 bases in frame from base 1. CDR1 and CDR2 were assigned from the germline V gene as SGHNT and YENEEA. Cut back by 5 bases and 4 bases, the V and J ends lie 11 bases apart. The chain links TRBV11-3 with TRBJ2-2, with the D gene call left open. What was sequenced was memory CD4+ T cells sorted from blood. What the cell subset or site label conveys for this sample: CD45RA-negative fraction. The sequence derives from a man between 18 and 35 years old in good health. The CDR3 reads as follows: CASSATGVTGELFF. The DNA is as follows: TGTGCCAGCAGCGCCACGGGTGTCACCGGGGAGCTGTTTTTT.